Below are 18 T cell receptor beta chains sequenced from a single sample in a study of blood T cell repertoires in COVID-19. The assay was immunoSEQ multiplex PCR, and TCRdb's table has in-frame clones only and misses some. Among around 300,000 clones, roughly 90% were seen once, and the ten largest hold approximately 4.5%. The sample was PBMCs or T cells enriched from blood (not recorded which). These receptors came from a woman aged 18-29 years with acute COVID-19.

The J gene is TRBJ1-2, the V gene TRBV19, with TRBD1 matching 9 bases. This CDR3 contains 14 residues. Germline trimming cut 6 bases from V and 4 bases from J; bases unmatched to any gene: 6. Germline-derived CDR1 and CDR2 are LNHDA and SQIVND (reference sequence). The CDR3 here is CASRLLGQGYGYTF. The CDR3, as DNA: TGTGCCAGTAGATTACTGGGACAGGGCTATGGCTACACCTTC.

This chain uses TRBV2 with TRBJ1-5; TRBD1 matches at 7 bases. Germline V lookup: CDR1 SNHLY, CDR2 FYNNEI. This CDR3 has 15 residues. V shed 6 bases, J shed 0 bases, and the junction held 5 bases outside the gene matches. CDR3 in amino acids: CASRGGWDSNQPQHF. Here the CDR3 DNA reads TGTGCCAGCAGAGGGGGCTGGGATAGCAATCAGCCCCAGCATTTT. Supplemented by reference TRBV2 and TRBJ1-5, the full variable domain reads EPEVTQTPSHQVTQMGQEVILRCVPISNHLYFYWYRQILGQKVEFLVSFYNNEISEKSEIFDDQFSVERPDGSNFTLKIRSTKLEDSAMYFCASRGGWDSNQPQHFGDGTRLSIL.

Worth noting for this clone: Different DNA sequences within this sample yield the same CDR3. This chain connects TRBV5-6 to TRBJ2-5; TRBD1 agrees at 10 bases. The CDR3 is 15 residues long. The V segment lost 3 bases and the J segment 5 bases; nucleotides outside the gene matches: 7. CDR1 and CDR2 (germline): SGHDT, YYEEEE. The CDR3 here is CASSSGTGVRETQYF. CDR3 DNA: TGTGCCAGCAGCTCGGGGACAGGGGTAAGGGAGACCCAGTACTTC.

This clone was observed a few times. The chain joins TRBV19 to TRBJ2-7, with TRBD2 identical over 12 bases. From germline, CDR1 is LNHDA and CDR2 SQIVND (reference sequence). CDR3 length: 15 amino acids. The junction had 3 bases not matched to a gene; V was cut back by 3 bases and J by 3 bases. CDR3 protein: CASSIKTSGSYEQYF. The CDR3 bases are TGTGCCAGTAGTATCAAGACTAGCGGGAGCTACGAGCAGTACTTC.

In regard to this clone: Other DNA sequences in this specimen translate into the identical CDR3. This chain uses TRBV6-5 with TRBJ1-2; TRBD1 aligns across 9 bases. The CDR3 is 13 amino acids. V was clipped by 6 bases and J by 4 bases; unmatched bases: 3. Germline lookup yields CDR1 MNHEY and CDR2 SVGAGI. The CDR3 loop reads CASSRDRVYGYTF. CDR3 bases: TGTGCCAGCAGCAGGGACAGGGTCTATGGCTACACCTTC.

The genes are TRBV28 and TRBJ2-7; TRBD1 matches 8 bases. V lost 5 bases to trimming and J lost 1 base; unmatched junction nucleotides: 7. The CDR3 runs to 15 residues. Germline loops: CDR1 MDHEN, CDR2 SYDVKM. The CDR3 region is CASSLDRDRSYEQYF. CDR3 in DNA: TGTGCCAGCAGTCTTGACCGGGACAGGTCCTACGAGCAGTACTTC.

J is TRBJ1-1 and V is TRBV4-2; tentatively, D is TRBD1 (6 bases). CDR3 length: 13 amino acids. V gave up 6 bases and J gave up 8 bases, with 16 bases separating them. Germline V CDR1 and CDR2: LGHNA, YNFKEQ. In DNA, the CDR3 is TGTGCCAGCAGTTCGACAGGTAACCCAGAAGCTTTCTTT. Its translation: CASSSTGNPEAFF.

The CDR3 region has the DNA TGTGCCAGCAGCCCGGGACAGGGCGTCTCCTACGAGCAGTACTTC. This encodes CASSPGQGVSYEQYF. The rearrangement uses TRBV3-1 (or the pseudogene TRBV3-2) and TRBJ2-7, with TRBD1 matching over 9 bases. The CDR3 is made up of 15 amino acids. CDR1 and CDR2 (germline): LGHDT, YNNKEL (reference sequence). V lost 4 bases and J lost 0; bases outside the gene matches: 4.

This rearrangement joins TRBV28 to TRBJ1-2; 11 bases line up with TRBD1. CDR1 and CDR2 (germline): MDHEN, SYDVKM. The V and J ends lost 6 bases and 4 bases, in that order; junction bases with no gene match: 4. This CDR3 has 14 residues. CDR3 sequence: CASSLGTGGYGYTF. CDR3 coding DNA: TGTGCCAGCAGCCTAGGGACAGGGGGCTATGGCTACACCTTC.

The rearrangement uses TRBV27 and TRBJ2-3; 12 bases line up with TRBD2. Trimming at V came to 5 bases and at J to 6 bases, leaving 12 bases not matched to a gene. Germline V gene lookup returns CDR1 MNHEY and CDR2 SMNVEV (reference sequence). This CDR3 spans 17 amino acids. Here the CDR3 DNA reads TGTGCCAGCAGTCCCCAGCGGACTAGCGGGGTTGTGGATACGCAGTATTTT. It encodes CASSPQRTSGVVDTQYF.

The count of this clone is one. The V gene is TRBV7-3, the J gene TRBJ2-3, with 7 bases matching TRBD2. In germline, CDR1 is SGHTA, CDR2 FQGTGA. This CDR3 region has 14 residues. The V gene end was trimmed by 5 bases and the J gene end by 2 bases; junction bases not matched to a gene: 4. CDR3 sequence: CASSSGTATDTQYF. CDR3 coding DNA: TGTGCCAGCAGCAGCGGGACGGCCACAGATACGCAGTATTTT.

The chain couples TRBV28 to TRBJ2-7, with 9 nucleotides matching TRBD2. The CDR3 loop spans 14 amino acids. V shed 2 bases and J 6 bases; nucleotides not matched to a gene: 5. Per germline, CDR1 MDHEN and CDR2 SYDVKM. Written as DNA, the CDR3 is TGTGCCAGCAGTTTAGTAGCGGGAGCGGGCGAGCAGTACTTC. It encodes CASSLVAGAGEQYF.

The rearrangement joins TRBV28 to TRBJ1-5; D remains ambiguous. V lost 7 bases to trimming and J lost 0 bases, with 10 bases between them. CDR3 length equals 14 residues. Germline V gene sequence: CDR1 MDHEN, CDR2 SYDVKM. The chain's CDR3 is CASTPSHSNQPQHF. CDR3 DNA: TGTGCCAGCACTCCGAGTCATAGCAATCAGCCCCAGCATTTT.

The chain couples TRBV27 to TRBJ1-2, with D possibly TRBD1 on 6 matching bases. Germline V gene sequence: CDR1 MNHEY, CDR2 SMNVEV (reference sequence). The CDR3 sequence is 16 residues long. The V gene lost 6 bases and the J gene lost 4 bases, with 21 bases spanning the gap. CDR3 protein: CASSRIQGRVAYGYTF. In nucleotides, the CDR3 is TGTGCCAGCAGCCGGATACAGGGCAGGGTCGCCTATGGCTACACCTTC.

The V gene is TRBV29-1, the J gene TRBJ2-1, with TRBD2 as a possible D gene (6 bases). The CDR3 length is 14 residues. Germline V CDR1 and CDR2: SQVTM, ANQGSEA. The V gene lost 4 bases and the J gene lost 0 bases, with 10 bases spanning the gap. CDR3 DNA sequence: TGCAGCGTTGGCCACGGGAGCTCCTACAATGAGCAGTTCTTC. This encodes CSVGHGSSYNEQFF.

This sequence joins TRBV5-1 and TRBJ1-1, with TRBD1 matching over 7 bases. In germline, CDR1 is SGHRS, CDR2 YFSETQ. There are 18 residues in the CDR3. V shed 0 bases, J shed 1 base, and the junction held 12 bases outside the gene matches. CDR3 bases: TGCGCCAGCAGCTTGGTAGACAGGGCCCACGCCGCGAACACTGAAGCTTTCTTT. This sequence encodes CASSLVDRAHAANTEAFF.

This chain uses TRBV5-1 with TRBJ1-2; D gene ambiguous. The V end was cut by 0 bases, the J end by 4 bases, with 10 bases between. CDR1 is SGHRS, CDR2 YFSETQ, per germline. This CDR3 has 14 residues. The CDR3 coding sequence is TGCGCCAGCAGCTTGGCCGGGAGTTCCTATGGCTACACCTTC. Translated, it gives CASSLAGSSYGYTF.

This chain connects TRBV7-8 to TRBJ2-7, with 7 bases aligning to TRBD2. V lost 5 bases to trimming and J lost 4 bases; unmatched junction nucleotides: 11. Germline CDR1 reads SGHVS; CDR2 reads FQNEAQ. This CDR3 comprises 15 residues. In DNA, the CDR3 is TGTGCCAGCAGCCCTCAACGGCTAGCGGAGTACGAGCAGTACTTC. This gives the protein CASSPQRLAEYEQYF.